The following is a T cell receptor beta chain sequence with its context. This table comes from immunoSEQ multiplex PCR, and its TCRdb copy is limited to in-frame clones, with some not included. This table holds approximately 98,000 clones, roughly 88% found once. Germline CDR1 SQVTM, CDR2 ANQGSEA. The CDR3 has 13 residues. V lost 7 bases to trimming and J lost 7 bases; unmatched junction nucleotides: 4. Treatment in this sample: preoperative locoregional IRX-2 cytokine immunotherapy. These data originate in a study of preoperative IRX-2 immunotherapy in early breast cancer. The sequenced sample was tumor tissue, obtained after IRX-2 immunotherapy. The sequence was obtained from a human donor with breast cancer. The chain employs TRBV29-1 and TRBJ2-5; 15 nucleotides match TRBD2. In nucleotides, the CDR3 is TGCAGCGAACGGACTAGCGGGGGGGTGACCCAGTACTTC. Residues: CSERTSGGVTQYF.